This T cell receptor (beta chain) was found in a study of yellow fever vaccine responses in identical twins. The V end lost 4 bases, the J end lost 6 bases, and 15 bases lay between the germline ends. CDR1 and CDR2 (germline): SQVTM, ANQGSEA. There are 13 residues in the CDR3. Study results and limitations: Twins reportedly appeared to share part of their vaccine T cell response while keeping part individual.

The count of this clonotype is one. What it binds is unknown. TCRdb called the RT-PCR reads again in MiXCR, with one record for every CDR3 protein. The sample consists of approximately 20,000 distinct CDR3 sequences, approximately 70% of them appearing once. This chain joins TRBV29-1 and TRBJ1-1; tentative D call: TRBD1 (5 bases). The sequencing here drew on T cells from blood (PBMCs), unsorted or a sorted subset (not recorded which), taken before or after yellow fever vaccination (not recorded which). The clonotype was recovered from a young woman who received the yellow fever vaccine. Here the CDR3 reads CSVGIQVTAEAFF. The CDR3, as DNA: TGCAGCGTTGGTATACAAGTGACAGCTGAAGCTTTCTTT.